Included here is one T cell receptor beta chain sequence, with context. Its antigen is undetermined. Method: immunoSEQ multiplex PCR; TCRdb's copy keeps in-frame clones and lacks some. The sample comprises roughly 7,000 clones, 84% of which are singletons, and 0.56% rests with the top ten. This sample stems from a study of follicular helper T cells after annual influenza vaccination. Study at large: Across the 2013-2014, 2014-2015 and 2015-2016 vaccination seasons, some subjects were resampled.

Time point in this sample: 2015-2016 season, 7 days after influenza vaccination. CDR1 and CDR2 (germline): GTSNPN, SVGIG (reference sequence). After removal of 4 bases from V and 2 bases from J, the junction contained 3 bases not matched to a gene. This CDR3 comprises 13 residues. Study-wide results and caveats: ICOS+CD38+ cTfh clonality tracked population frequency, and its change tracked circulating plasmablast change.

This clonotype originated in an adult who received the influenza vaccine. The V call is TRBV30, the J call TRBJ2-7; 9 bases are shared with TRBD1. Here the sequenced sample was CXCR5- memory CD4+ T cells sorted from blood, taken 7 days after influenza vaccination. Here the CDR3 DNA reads TGTGCCTGGAATAGGGACAGGGCCTACGAGCAGTACTTC. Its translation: CAWNRDRAYEQYF.